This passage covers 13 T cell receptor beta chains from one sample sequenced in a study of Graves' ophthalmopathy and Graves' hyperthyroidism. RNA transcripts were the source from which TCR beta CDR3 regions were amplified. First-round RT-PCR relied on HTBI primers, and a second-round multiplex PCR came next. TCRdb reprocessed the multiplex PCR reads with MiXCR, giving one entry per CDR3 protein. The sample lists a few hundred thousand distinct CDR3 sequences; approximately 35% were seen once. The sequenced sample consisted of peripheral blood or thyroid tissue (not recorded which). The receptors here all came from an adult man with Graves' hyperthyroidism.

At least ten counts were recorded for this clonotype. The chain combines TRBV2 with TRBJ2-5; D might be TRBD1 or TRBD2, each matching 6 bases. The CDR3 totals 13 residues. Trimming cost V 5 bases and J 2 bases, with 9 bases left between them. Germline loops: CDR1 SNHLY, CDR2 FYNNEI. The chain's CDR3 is CASSRGLQETQYF. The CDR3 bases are TGTGCCAGCAGTCGGGGGCTACAAGAGACCCAGTACTTC. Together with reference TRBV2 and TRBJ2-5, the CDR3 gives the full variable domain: EPEVTQTPSHQVTQMGQEVILRCVPISNHLYFYWYRQILGQKVEFLVSFYNNEISEKSEIFDDQFSVERPDGSNFTLKIRSTKLEDSAMYFCASSRGLQETQYFGPGTRLLVL.

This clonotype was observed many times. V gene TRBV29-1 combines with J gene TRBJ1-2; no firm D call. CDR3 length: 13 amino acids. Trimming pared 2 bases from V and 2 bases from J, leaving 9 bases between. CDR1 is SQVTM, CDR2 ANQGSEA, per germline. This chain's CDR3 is CSVERVVNYGYTF. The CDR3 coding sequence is TGCAGCGTTGAACGGGTAGTAAACTATGGCTACACCTTC. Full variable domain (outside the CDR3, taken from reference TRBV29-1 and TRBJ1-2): SAVISQKPSRDICQRGTSLTIQCQVDSQVTMMFWYRQQPGQSLTLIATANQGSEATYESGFVIDKFPISRPNLTFSTLTVSNMSPEDSSIYLCSVERVVNYGYTFGSGTRLTVV.

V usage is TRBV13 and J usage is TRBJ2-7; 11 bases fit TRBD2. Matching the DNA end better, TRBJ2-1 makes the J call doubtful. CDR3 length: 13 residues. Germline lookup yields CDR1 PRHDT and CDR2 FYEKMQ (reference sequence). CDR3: CASGTSGYNEQFF. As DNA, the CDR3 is TGTGCCTCCGGGACTAGCGGCTACAATGAGCAGTTCTTC.

The CDR3 DNA reads as TGTGCTAGTGGTTTTTCAGGGGACTATGGCTACACCTTC. Amino acid sequence: CASGFSGDYGYTF. The chain carries TRBV12-5 and TRBJ1-2; tentatively, D is TRBD1 (6 bases). Germline V gives CDR1 LGHNT, CDR2 FRNRAP. V lost 3 bases and J lost 3, with 8 bases in between. The CDR3 sequence is 13 residues long.

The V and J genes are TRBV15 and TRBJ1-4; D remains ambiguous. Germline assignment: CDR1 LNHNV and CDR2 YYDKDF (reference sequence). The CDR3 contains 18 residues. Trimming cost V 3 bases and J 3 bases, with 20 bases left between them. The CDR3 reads CATSRFRTPGLPNEKLFF. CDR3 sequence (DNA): TGTGCCACCAGCAGGTTCCGGACCCCCGGTCTCCCTAATGAAAAACTGTTTTTT.

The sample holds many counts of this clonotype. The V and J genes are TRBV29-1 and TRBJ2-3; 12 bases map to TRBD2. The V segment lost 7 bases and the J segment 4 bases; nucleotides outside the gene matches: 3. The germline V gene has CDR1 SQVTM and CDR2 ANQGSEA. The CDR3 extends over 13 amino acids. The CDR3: CSASGGVSDTQYF. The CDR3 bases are TGCAGCGCTAGCGGGGGGGTGTCAGATACGCAGTATTTT.

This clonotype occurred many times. The CDR3 reads CASSLTSVPKETQYF. In DNA, the CDR3 is TGCGCCAGCAGCTTGACTAGCGTCCCAAAAGAGACCCAGTACTTC. This chain connects TRBV4-1 to TRBJ2-5, with 8 nucleotides matching TRBD2. This CDR3 is 15 amino acids long. Germline-derived CDR1 and CDR2 are MGHRA and YSYEKL. J gave up 3 bases and V 5 bases, and 8 bases lay outside the gene matches.

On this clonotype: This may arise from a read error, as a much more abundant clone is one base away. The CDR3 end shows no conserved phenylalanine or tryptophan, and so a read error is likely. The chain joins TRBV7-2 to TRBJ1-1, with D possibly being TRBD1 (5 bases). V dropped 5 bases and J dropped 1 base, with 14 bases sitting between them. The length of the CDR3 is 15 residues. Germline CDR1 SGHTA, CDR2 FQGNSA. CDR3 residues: CASSQGDTSNTEAFS. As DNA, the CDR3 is TGTGCCAGCAGCCAGGGAGACACCTCGAACACTGAAGCTTTCTCT.

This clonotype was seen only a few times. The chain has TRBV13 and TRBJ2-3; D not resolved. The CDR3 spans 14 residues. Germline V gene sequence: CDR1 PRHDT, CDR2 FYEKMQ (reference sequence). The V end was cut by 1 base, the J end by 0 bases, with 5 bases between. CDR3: CASSLADSTDTQYF. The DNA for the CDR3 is TGTGCCAGCAGCTTAGCGGATAGCACAGATACGCAGTATTTT.

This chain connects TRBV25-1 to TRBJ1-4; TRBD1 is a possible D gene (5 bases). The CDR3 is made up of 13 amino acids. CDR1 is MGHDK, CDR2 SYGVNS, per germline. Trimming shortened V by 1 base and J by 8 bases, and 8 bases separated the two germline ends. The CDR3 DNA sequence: TGTGCCAGCAGTGAATGGGACGGCGAAAAACTGTTTTTT. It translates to CASSEWDGEKLFF.

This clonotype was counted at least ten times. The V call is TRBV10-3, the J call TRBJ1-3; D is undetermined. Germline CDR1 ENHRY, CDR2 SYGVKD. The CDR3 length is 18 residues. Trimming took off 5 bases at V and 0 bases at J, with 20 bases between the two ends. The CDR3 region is CAISPTDLGLSSGNTIYF. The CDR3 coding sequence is TGTGCCATCAGTCCCACCGATCTGGGCCTAAGCTCTGGAAACACCATATATTTT.

The CDR3 DNA reads TGTGCCAGCAGCACCGGGACCGAGCAGTACTTC. This codes for CASSTGTEQYF. The chain uses TRBV7-9 and TRBJ2-7, with D perhaps assigned TRBD1 or TRBD2 (5 bases each). Trimming cost V 5 bases and J 6 bases, with 8 bases left between them. The CDR3 spans 11 residues. Looked up from germline, CDR1 is SEHNR and CDR2 is FQNEAQ (reference sequence).

CDR3: CASSGRQVNTEAFF. CDR3 nucleotide sequence: TGTGCCAGCAGCGGCCGACAGGTGAACACTGAAGCTTTCTTT. V and J are TRBV25-1 and TRBJ1-1; the D gene is possibly TRBD1 (6 bases). CDR1 is MGHDK and CDR2 is SYGVNS in the germline V gene. The germline V and J ends were trimmed by 6 bases and 0 bases, with 11 bases remaining between them. This CDR3 has 14 amino acids.